A selection of T cell receptor beta chains follows, all from one sample in a study of molecular identifiers for immune sequencing clone quantification. Via MiXCR, TCRdb re-called the PCR reads, giving one row per CDR3 protein. The profile covers about 500,000 distinct CDR3 sequences, with around 23% appearing a single time and over 0.6% taken by the ten largest. The specimen was naive CD8+ T cells from blood, with Jurkat cell RNA spiked in. The receptors here all came from a human donor in good health. Some libraries in this study had Jurkat cell RNA spiked in. The CDR3 runs from the conserved cysteine through the conserved F or W. Fields, in order: J gene, V gene, D gene, clone size, CDR3 DNA, CDR3 protein. D genes are given only for firm matches. Some rows have no size entry. The others give once, few or many, or a class for an expanded clone.

>TRBJ2-7|TRBV14|.|many
TGTGCCAGCAGCCAAGATCGGTCGCCGTACTACGAGCAGTACTTC
CASSQDRSPYYEQYF
>TRBJ2-7|TRBV19|.|.
TGTGCCAGTAGTATTGGGGCCTACGAGCAGTACTTC
CASSIGAYEQYF
>TRBJ1-2|TRBV7-2|.|few
TGTGCCAGCAGCCCGGAGCCCGGATTCTTTGGCGGCTACACCTTC
CASSPEPGFFGGYTF
>TRBJ1-1|TRBV6-2/TRBV6-3|.|.
TGTGCCCGCAGTTACGCGCCCCCGACCCCTGCAGCTTTCTTT
CARSYAPPTPAAFF
>TRBJ2-7|TRBV3-1|.|few
TGTGCCAGCAGCCAAGGGAGCGGGCCCAGCGTGCAGTACTTC
CASSQGSGPSVQYF
>TRBJ1-2|TRBV19|.|few
TGTGCCAGTAGTATCAAGCCGGCAATACCCTATGGCTACACCTTC
CASSIKPAIPYGYTF
>TRBJ1-1|TRBV20-1|.|once
TGCAGTGACGAGATAGGAGAGAACACTGAAGCTTTCTTT
CSDEIGENTEAFF
>TRBJ2-7|TRBV2|TRBD1|many
TGTGCCAGCAGTCCCGGGACAGGGGTCGAGCAGTACTTC
CASSPGTGVEQYF
>TRBJ2-3|TRBV29-1|TRBD2|many
TGCAGCGTTGAATCACCCAGCGGGAGCTCTCTCCCCACAGATACGCAGTATTTT
CSVESPSGSSLPTDTQYF
>TRBJ2-1|TRBV7-3|TRBD2|many
TGTGCCAGCAGCTTAAATACGGGAGGTACCTATGAGCAGTTCTTC
CASSLNTGGTYEQFF
>TRBJ2-7|TRBV20-1|TRBD2|many
TGCAGTGCTAGAGATGGGGGACTAGCGGGTAGCTCCTACGAGCAGTACTTC
CSARDGGLAGSSYEQYF
>TRBJ1-1|TRBV5-1|.|many
TGCGCCAGCAGCTTGGAACAGGTGAACACTGAAGCTTTCTTT
CASSLEQVNTEAFF
>TRBJ2-5|TRBV11-2|.|.
TGTGCCAGCAGCTTAGGCCAAGAGGCCCAGTACTTC
CASSLGQEAQYF
>TRBJ1-5|TRBV10-3|.|many
TGTGCCATCAGTGATGGTGGTGTGCCCCAGCATTTT
CAISDGGVPQHF
>TRBJ1-1|TRBV4-1|.|few
TGCGCCAGCAGCCCAAAGAGGGGGTCCACTGAAGCTTTCTTT
CASSPKRGSTEAFF
>TRBJ1-1|TRBV28|.|many
TGTGCCAGCAGTTTAGCGGCTGGTGGCACTGAAGCTTTCTTT
CASSLAAGGTEAFF
>TRBJ1-4|TRBV20-1|.|few
TGCAGTGCCCGGCCAATGGGCGCAACTAATGAAAAACTGTTTTTT
CSARPMGATNEKLFF
>TRBJ2-5|TRBV19|.|few
TGTGCCAGTAGCCACGGCCCACGAGAGACCCAGTACTTC
CASSHGPRETQYF
>TRBJ1-5|TRBV28|.|few
TGTGCCAGCAGACTAACGGGCAGTTATAGCAATCAGCCCCAGCATTTT
CASRLTGSYSNQPQHF
>TRBJ2-3|TRBV5-1|TRBD2|many
TGCGCCAGCAGCCCCGGACTAGCGGGGGGTTTCACAGATACGCAGTATTTT
CASSPGLAGGFTDTQYF